Presented here are 21 T cell receptor beta chains from one specimen sequenced in a study of T-cell memory formation after mild COVID-19. TCRdb analysed the 5' RACE reads with MiXCR anew, one entry per CDR3 protein. Among 180,000 or so distinct CDR3 sequences listed, around a tenth were seen once. The sample taken for sequencing was PBMCs or a T cell subset sorted from them (not recorded which). The receptor set was obtained from a man younger than 30 who had mild COVID-19 (a few samples of this study predate the infection). Cell type and time point are not known.

The chain uses TRBV10-3 and TRBJ2-7; 7 bases are shared with TRBD2. There are 15 residues in the CDR3. Per germline, CDR1 ENHRY and CDR2 SYGVKD. V shed 11 bases and J 0 bases; nucleotides not matched to a gene: 13. The CDR3 sequence: CASLRGGSSSYEQYF. CDR3 DNA sequence: TGTGCCTCCCTCCGCGGGGGATCTAGCTCCTACGAGCAGTACTTC.

The rearrangement uses TRBV6-6 and TRBJ2-1, with D unresolved. CDR1 is MNHNY and CDR2 is SVGAGI in the germline V gene (reference sequence). Trimming shortened V by 0 bases and J by 9 bases, and 15 bases separated the two germline ends. The CDR3 is made up of 15 amino acids. In DNA, the CDR3 is TGTGCCAGCAGTTACTCGCCTAGTCTGGATCGTGAGCAGTTCTTC. This sequence encodes CASSYSPSLDREQFF.

The sample holds many counts of this clonotype. This chain connects TRBV5-1 to TRBJ2-7; TRBD1 agrees at 9 bases. V lost 0 bases to trimming and J lost 5 bases; unmatched junction nucleotides: 0. Germline V gives CDR1 SGHRS, CDR2 YFSETQ. CDR3 length: 13 amino acids. CDR3 sequence reads: CASSLGDRDEQYV. CDR3 sequence (DNA): TGCGCCAGCAGCTTGGGGGACAGGGACGAGCAGTACGTC.

V usage is TRBV5-6 and J usage is TRBJ2-3, with TRBD1 matching over 8 bases. This CDR3 contains 15 residues. Unmatched junction bases numbered 8, after V lost 4 bases and J lost 4 bases. The germline V gene has CDR1 SGHDT and CDR2 YYEEEE. DNA of the CDR3: TGTGCCAGCAGCCTAACAGGGGGGACCTCAGATACGCAGTATTTT. Translating gives CASSLTGGTSDTQYF.

This clonotype was detected many times. V and J are TRBV4-3 and TRBJ2-7; the D is unclear. Germline V gene lookup returns CDR1 LGHNA and CDR2 YSLEER. V was trimmed by 1 base and J by 0 bases, leaving 10 bases between them. The CDR3 covers 15 residues. The CDR3 DNA sequence: TGCGCCAGCAGCCAAGGGGTGGGCGGCTCCTACGAGCAGTACTTC. It codes for CASSQGVGGSYEQYF.

The chain couples TRBV5-4 to TRBJ2-5, with a tentative D call TRBD1 (6 bases). CDR3 length: 14 residues. Germline CDR1 SGHNT, CDR2 YYREEE (reference sequence). Trimming pared 3 bases from V and 1 base from J, leaving 10 bases between. The CDR3 region has the DNA TGTGCCAGCAGCTCCCAGACAGGCCAAGAGACCCAGTACTTC. Its translation is CASSSQTGQETQYF.

The rearrangement links TRBV10-1 to TRBJ1-4; D call uncertain. The CDR3 totals 14 residues. Germline CDR1 reads WNHNN; CDR2 reads SYGVQD (reference sequence). Trimming took off 4 bases at V and 7 bases at J, with 13 bases between the two ends. Here the CDR3 reads CASSAGGRSEKLFF. DNA of the CDR3: TGCGCCAGCAGTGCTGGAGGGCGAAGTGAAAAACTGTTTTTT.

Only a few counts were recorded for this clonotype. The chain couples TRBV2 to TRBJ1-6; D call uncertain. CDR1 is SNHLY, CDR2 FYNNEI, per germline. The CDR3 spans 14 residues. Trimming took 3 bases from V and 10 from J, leaving 13 bases between them. The CDR3 is CASSEGQLFSPLHF. DNA for the CDR3: TGTGCCAGCAGTGAGGGCCAACTTTTCTCACCCCTCCACTTT. Full variable domain (rest looked up from reference TRBV2 and TRBJ1-6): EPEVTQTPSHQVTQMGQEVILRCVPISNHLYFYWYRQILGQKVEFLVSFYNNEISEKSEIFDDQFSVERPDGSNFTLKIRSTKLEDSAMYFCASSEGQLFSPLHFGNGTRLTVT.

The V gene is TRBV7-3, the J gene TRBJ2-7, with D maybe TRBD1 (7 bases). The CDR3 loop spans 15 amino acids. Deletions cut 5 bases from V and 3 bases from J, with 17 bases between. The germline gives CDR1 SGHTA, CDR2 FQGTGA. The CDR3 DNA reads TGTGCCAGCAGCCCCAACGGAGGGGGCCACTACGAGCAGTACTTC. Its translation: CASSPNGGGHYEQYF.

The J gene is TRBJ1-3, the V gene TRBV12-3 or TRBV12-4; D gene unclear. This CDR3 has 14 residues. Trimming took off 6 bases at V and 0 bases at J, with 9 bases between the two ends. CDR3 region: CASRDSGSGNTIYF. Here the CDR3 DNA reads TGTGCCAGCAGAGACTCCGGCTCTGGAAACACCATATATTTT.

This clonotype was seen repeatedly, ten times or more. The CDR3 DNA reads TGTGCCAGCAGCCCCGACGGTTCACCCCTCCACTTT. This gives the protein CASSPDGSPLHF. This rearrangement joins TRBV6-5 to TRBJ1-6; D is uncertain. CDR1 MNHEY and CDR2 SVGAGI come from the germline V gene. V gave up 6 bases and J gave up 9 bases, with 9 bases separating them. The CDR3 has 12 residues.

In its sample, this clonotype was seen many times. V is TRBV4-2 and J is TRBJ2-5, with 11 bases fitting TRBD1. Trimming took 5 bases from V and 2 from J; bases not matched to a gene: 7. Germline CDR1 LGHNA, CDR2 YNFKEQ. This CDR3 region has 16 residues. Here the CDR3 reads CASSLGGQGAQETQYF. The CDR3 coding sequence is TGTGCCAGCAGCTTAGGAGGACAGGGGGCGCAAGAGACCCAGTACTTC.

About this clonotype: At one end, the junction sequence differs from germline, possibly due to a read error. The chain has TRBV18 and TRBJ1-5; D is uncertain. The CDR3 sequence is 16 residues long. Germline CDR1 KGHSH, CDR2 LQKENI. CDR3 bases: TGTGCCAGCTCCCCACGGTTGTTAGGGAACAATCAGCCCCAGCATTTT. It is translated as CASSPRLLGNNQPQHF.

This clonotype was counted only a few times. This chain uses TRBV20-1 with TRBJ2-7; 7 bases match TRBD2. CDR3 length equals 14 residues. V lost 1 base, J lost 2 bases, and 5 bases stayed unmatched. CDR1 and CDR2 from the germline V gene are DFQATT and SNEGSKA (reference sequence). The CDR3: CSARVRGGPYEQYV. Written as DNA, the CDR3 is TGCAGTGCTAGAGTACGCGGGGGACCCTACGAGCAGTACGTC.

The gene calls are TRBV5-4 and TRBJ2-3; TRBD2 is a possible D gene (6 bases). The V gene lost 4 bases and the J gene lost 2 bases, with 14 bases spanning the gap. CDR3 length: 15 residues. CDR1 and CDR2 from the germline V gene are SGHNT and YYREEE (reference sequence). The CDR3 region has the DNA TGTGCCAGCAGCCCGCGGACTACCACCACAGATACGCAGTATTTT. It yields the protein CASSPRTTTTDTQYF.

This clonotype was seen a few times. The CDR3 bases are TGTGCCAGTAGTGCCGACAGGGTTTTGAGCTACACCTTC. Translated, it gives CASSADRVLSYTF. The V gene is TRBV19, the J gene TRBJ1-2; TRBD1 matches at 7 bases. CDR3 length: 13 residues. V was clipped by 5 bases and J by 9 bases; unmatched bases: 9. The V gene's germline CDR1 is LNHDA and CDR2 SQIVND (reference sequence).

This clonotype was detected ten times or more. The chain couples TRBV29-1 to TRBJ2-5; D is tentatively TRBD1 or TRBD2 (6 bases each). Looked up from germline, CDR1 is SQVTM and CDR2 is ANQGSEA. CDR3 length: 12 amino acids. The ends were cut back, 3 bases at V and 4 bases at J, with 9 bases in the middle. CDR3 coding DNA: TGCAGCGTTGATAAGGGGGGAGAGACCCAGTACTTC. Translation gives CSVDKGGETQYF. The full variable domain, rest sourced from reference TRBV29-1 and TRBJ2-5, is SAVISQKPSRDICQRGTSLTIQCQVDSQVTMMFWYRQQPGQSLTLIATANQGSEATYESGFVIDKFPISRPNLTFSTLTVSNMSPEDSSIYLCSVDKGGETQYFGPGTRLLVL.

The gene calls are TRBV4-1 and TRBJ2-5, with a possible D match to TRBD1 (5 bases). This CDR3 spans 16 amino acids. Germline CDR1 MGHRA, CDR2 YSYEKL. V gave up 1 base and J gave up 1 base, with 13 bases separating them. The CDR3 sequence is CASSQAFQGPQETQYF. CDR3 sequence (DNA): TGCGCCAGCAGCCAAGCTTTTCAGGGCCCCCAAGAGACCCAGTACTTC.

The chain has TRBV5-4 and TRBJ2-7, with 9 positions matching TRBD1. V lost 4 bases and J lost 0; bases outside the gene matches: 8. CDR1 and CDR2 from the germline V gene are SGHNT and YYREEE (reference sequence). The CDR3 has 16 amino acids. CDR3: CASSQTGTGTSYEQYV. The CDR3 DNA is TGTGCCAGCAGCCAGACCGGGACAGGGACCTCCTACGAGCAGTACGTC.

The chain links TRBV7-2 to TRBJ1-6; weak D call: TRBD1 (5 bases). Germline CDR1 SGHTA, CDR2 FQGNSA. The CDR3 has 15 amino acids. Trimming removed 1 base from V and 7 bases from J, with 11 bases in between. The CDR3 region is CASSLVWQGNSPLHF. CDR3 bases: TGTGCCAGCAGCTTAGTTTGGCAGGGAAATTCACCCCTCCACTTT.

The chain couples TRBV6-1 to TRBJ1-4; D gene unclear. CDR1 and CDR2 from the germline V gene are MNHNS and SASEGT. The ends were cut back, 0 bases at V and 12 bases at J, with 8 bases in the middle. The CDR3 sequence is 12 residues long. The CDR3 here is CASSEALLELFF. CDR3 sequence (DNA): TGTGCCAGCAGTGAAGCGCTTCTGGAACTGTTTTTT.